This T cell receptor (beta chain) was documented in a study of blood T cell repertoires in COVID-19. At the level of the study: The United States, Italy and Spain were the sources of the acute and convalescent COVID-19 samples. T cells, B-cell-depleted T cells, or PBMCs supplied cDNA or gDNA.

V was trimmed by 0 bases and J by 4 bases, leaving 7 bases between them. Germline assignment: CDR1 MNHEY and CDR2 SVGAGI. The CDR3 totals 14 residues. Source study methods: Reference gene primers were amplified, and this amplification served to estimate nucleated cell counts. TCRdb's table, derived via immunoSEQ multiplex PCR, lists solely in-frame clones and lacks some. D and trimming come from the DNA, and the V and J calls and clone size come from that table. The sample has approximately 110,000 clones, 80% to 90% seen once. The V call is TRBV6-5, the J call TRBJ2-1; D uncertain. The clonotype comes from a man in his forties with acute or convalescent COVID-19. Sequenced sample: peripheral blood. DNA for the CDR3: TGTGCCAGCAGTTACTCCCGGGTTTACAATGAGCAGTTCTTC. This encodes CASSYSRVYNEQFF.